This TCR beta chain was identified in a study of blood T cell repertoires in COVID-19 (dated by TCRdb to 2018 to 2020). As for the study more broadly: Samples from collaborators originated in the United States, Italy and Spain and spanned both the acute and convalescent phases of COVID-19. The material from the prospective study consisted of cDNA or gDNA derived from T cells, B-cell-depleted T cells, or PBMCs. The dataset comprised deeply sampled blood TCRbeta repertoires from subjects exposed to, actively infected with, or recovered from COVID-19. The repertoires were made available in a free public database intended to serve as a resource for research on the immune response to SARS-CoV-2. The samples were drawn from two sources: the first 160 participants of the ongoing ImmuneRACE study, and over 950 subjects contributed by 6 global collaborators. The sample metadata nearly always contained a de-identified subject ID, COVID-19 status, age in years and sex. Where HLA class I and class II types were available, the types were taken from metadata supplied by the sample provider, not from assay-based typing. What the research found in general, with its limitations: How much clinical and demographic metadata was included differed by source and by participant, and the metadata was provided uncurated.

The immunoSEQ Assay, a bias-controlled multiplex PCR, was used to amplify TCRbeta CDR3 regions from genomic DNA. As for how the authors treated the data: Nucleated cell counts per sample were estimated from amplification of reference gene primers within the assay. Sequence reads were collapsed and filtered to measure the absolute abundance of every unique TCRbeta CDR3 rearrangement. For each sample, productive Simpson clonality was calculated by taking the square root of Simpson's diversity index across productive rearrangements. The source is immuneACCESS, and TCRdb retained only in-frame sequences with V and J called. Part of the clones is not carried over; for the studies checked, unresolved V genes explain less than half of this, and the remainder is unexplained. V and J calls and clone size are copied from that table; D and trimming were computed from the DNA. Here the sample has 55,000 to 75,000 clones; roughly 85% occur a single time. The ten largest clones represent about 3.3% of the sample.

Each collaborating institution followed its own protocols to collect whole blood in K2EDTA tubes. For TCRbeta analysis, collaborators shipped samples in one of three forms: frozen whole blood, isolated PBMCs, or DNA extracted from either of those sample types. Comment on this clone: It lacks a known antigen. Base qualities are not provided; no much larger clone lies one nucleotide away.

Measured from the cysteine to the phenylalanine, the CDR3 is 14 residues long. Only the CDR3 part of the read is kept: 42 bases, read in frame from the first base. The germline V gene yields MNHNS for CDR1 and SASEGT for CDR2. The V end gives up 1 base and the J end 15 bases, leaving 6 bases in the junction not matched to a gene. The specimen was peripheral blood. Here the chain combines TRBV6-1 and TRBJ2-1; TRBD2 lines up with 13 middle nucleotides. The source of this sequence is a man in his sixties with acute or convalescent COVID-19. Here the CDR3 is given as CASSEGLAGGGGFF. The DNA sequence follows: TGTGCCAGCAGTGAAGGACTAGCGGGAGGCGGAGGGTTCTTC.